This T cell receptor beta chain was profiled in a study of T cell responses to AZD1222 COVID-19 vaccine (dated by TCRdb to the early 2020s). Notes on the research overall: AZD1222 recipients given second doses at about 4 weeks or at about 12 weeks were pooled, since spike-specific TCR depth and breadth were not found to differ between the two schedules. Trial participants were enrolled by age into 18-55, 56-69 and 70-plus year subgroups, with about 150, 27 and 61 TCR-sequenced participants respectively. TCR sequencing covered some 240 trial participants: 200 to 220 given two doses of AZD1222 and approximately 26 given two doses of MenACWY control vaccine.

The CDR3 regions of human TCRbeta chains were analyzed by immunosequencing. The paper's processing steps were these. Repertoire TCRs were checked for matches against a reference library of SARS-CoV-2-specific TCRs that had been generated using the MIRA antigen-specificity platform. Breadth was defined as the fraction of unique TCRs that were SARS-CoV-2-associated, and depth was defined as the fraction of total T cells that were SARS-CoV-2-associated. Using the MIRA data, every spike-specific TCR was mapped to the spike region that the TCR reacted to and assigned to either a CD4 or a CD8 class. Log10-transformed breadth and depth values were compared by one-way ANOVA with Sidak's multiple comparisons tests. This immuneACCESS table, as held by TCRdb, lists in-frame sequences with V and J called but not all clones. Of the missing ones, under half trace to an unresolved V gene in checked studies; the others have no known cause. That table furnishes V, J and clone size, whereas the DNA furnished D and trimming. The sample yields some 170,000 clones; approximately 92% were counted once. In total, the top ten clones hold roughly 2.5% of the sample.

Details on this clone: Its antigen target is currently unknown. It has no much larger one-base neighbor in the sample; base qualities were not kept.

What this sample's time point label stands for: baseline before first vaccination. The vaccinee samples were drawn from two UK trials, COV001 and COV002, one of which was a single-blind randomized controlled phase 2/3 trial testing AZD1222 (ChAdOx1 nCoV-19) in healthy adults. For TCRbeta chain sequencing, PBMC samples from trial participants were taken at day 0 and at day 28 after the second dose. Study-wide findings and limitations: Reportedly, close to half of the unique spike-specific TCRs recognized epitopes lying outside the regions that are mutated in the B.1.351 and B.1.1.7 variants. Participants were mostly white British, with more females than males. The authors suggested clonal diversity may have been underestimated. Because no day 14 peak-response samples were available, the repertoires could be characterized only after the peak T cell response. Only a handful of AZD1222 recipients were SARS-CoV-2 seropositive at baseline, limiting conclusions about previously exposed vaccinees. In the small 56-69-year group, the increase in depth fell short of significance, most likely because of low power. After two AZD1222 doses, both the breadth and the depth of spike-specific TCRs were significantly higher than at day 0 and than in MenACWY recipients. CD4 TCRs associated with the vaccine covered the entire spike protein, and the dominant responses were in regions 160-218 and 743-854.

The trim is 3 bases for V and 1 base for J, with a gap of 9 bases between the germline ends. The germline V gene yields MGHRA for CDR1 and YSYEKL for CDR2. The CDR3 spans 14 residues, from the cysteine through the phenylalanine. CDR3 DNA is the only sequence kept; it has 42 bases, read in frame from the first base. This sequence was found in an adult in good health. This specimen consisted of peripheral blood, obtained on day 0 of AZD1222 vaccination. Recombination linked TRBV4-1 to TRBJ1-1; matching of 6 bases hints at TRBD1 as the D gene. At the DNA level, the sequence is TGCGCCAGCAGCCAGGGACACACGAACACTGAAGCTTTCTTT. Translation gives CASSQGHTNTEAFF.